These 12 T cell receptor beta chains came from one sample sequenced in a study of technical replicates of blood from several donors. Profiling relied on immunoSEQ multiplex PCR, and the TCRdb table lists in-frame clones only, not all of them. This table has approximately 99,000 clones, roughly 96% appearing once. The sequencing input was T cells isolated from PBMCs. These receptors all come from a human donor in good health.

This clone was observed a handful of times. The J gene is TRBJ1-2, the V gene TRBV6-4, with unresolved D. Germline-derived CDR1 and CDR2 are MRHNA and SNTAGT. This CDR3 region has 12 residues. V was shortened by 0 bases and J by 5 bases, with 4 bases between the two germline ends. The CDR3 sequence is CASSDSGYGYTF. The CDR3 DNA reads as TGTGCCAGCAGTGACTCCGGGTATGGCTACACCTTC.

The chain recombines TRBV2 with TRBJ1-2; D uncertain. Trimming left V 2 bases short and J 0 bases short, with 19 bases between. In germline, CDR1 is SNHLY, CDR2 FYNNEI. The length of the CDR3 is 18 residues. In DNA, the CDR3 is TGTGCCAGCAGTGAATTAAGGCCCAGGCCTCGATCTAACTATGGCTACACCTTC. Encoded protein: CASSELRPRPRSNYGYTF.

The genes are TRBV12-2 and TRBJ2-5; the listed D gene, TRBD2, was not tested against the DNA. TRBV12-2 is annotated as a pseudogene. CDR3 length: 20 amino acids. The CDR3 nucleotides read TGTGCAAGTCGCTCTCAGAACGGGACTAGCGGGTCGTGCGAAGGTGAGACCCAGTACTTC. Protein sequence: CASRSQNGTSGSCEGETQYF.

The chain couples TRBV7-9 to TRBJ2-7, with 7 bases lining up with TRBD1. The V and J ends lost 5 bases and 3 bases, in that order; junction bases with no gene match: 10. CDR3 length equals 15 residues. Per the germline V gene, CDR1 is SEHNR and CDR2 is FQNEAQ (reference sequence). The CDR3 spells CASSRTYRGRYEQYF. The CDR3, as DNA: TGTGCCAGCAGCCGGACGTACAGGGGTCGCTACGAGCAGTACTTC. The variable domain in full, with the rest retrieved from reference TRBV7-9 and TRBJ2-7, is DTGVSQNPRHKITKRGQNVTFRCDPISEHNRLYWYRQTLGQGPEFLTYFQNEAQLEKSRLLSDRFSAERPKGSFSTLEIQRTEQGDSAMYLCASSRTYRGRYEQYFGPGTRLTVT.

CDR3 loop: CASSQTRSGTSVTDTQYF. In nucleotides, the CDR3 is TGCGCCAGCAGCCAAACTAGATCTGGGACTAGCGTCACAGATACGCAGTATTTT. The chain links TRBV4-1 to TRBJ2-3; 10 bases are shared with TRBD2. The CDR3 has 18 amino acids. Unmatched junction bases numbered 10, after V lost 2 bases and J lost 2 bases. CDR1 MGHRA and CDR2 YSYEKL come from the germline V gene.

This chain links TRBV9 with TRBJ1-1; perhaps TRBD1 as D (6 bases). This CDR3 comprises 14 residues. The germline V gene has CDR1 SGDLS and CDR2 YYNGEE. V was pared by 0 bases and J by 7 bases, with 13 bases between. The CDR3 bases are TGTGCCAGCAGCGTAGGTCGTGCAGGGGTTGAAGCTTTCTTT. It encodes CASSVGRAGVEAFF.

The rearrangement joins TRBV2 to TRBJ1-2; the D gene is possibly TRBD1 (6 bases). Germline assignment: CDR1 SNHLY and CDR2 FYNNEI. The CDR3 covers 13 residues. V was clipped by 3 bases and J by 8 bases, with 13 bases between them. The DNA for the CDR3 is TGTGCCAGCAGTGACGCGGGGGCAGGAGGCTACACCTTC. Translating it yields CASSDAGAGGYTF. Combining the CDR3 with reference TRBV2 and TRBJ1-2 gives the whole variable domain EPEVTQTPSHQVTQMGQEVILRCVPISNHLYFYWYRQILGQKVEFLVSFYNNEISEKSEIFDDQFSVERPDGSNFTLKIRSTKLEDSAMYFCASSDAGAGGYTFGSGTRLTVV.

CDR3 residues: CASSPPGHRYNSPLHF. In nucleotides, the CDR3 is TGTGCCAGCAGCCCGCCGGGACACAGATATAATTCACCCCTCCACTTT. This chain connects TRBV5-5 to TRBJ1-6; D possibly corresponds to TRBD1 (6 bases). The V and J ends lost 4 bases and 4 bases respectively, with 15 bases between them. This CDR3 has 16 residues. Germline CDR1 reads SGHKS; CDR2 reads YYEKEE (reference sequence).

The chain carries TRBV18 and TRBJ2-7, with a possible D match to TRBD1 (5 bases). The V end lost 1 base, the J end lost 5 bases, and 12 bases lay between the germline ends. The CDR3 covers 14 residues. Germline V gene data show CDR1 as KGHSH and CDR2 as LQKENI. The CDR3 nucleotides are TGTGCCAGCTCACCACTTCAGGGTAATAACGAGCAGTACTTC. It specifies CASSPLQGNNEQYF.

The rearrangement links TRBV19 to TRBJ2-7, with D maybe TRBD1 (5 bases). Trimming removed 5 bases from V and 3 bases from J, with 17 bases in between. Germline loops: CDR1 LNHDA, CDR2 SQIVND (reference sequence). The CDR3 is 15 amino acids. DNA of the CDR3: TGTGCCAGTAGTTTGTCGACCGACAGCAACTACGAGCAGTACTTC. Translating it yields CASSLSTDSNYEQYF.

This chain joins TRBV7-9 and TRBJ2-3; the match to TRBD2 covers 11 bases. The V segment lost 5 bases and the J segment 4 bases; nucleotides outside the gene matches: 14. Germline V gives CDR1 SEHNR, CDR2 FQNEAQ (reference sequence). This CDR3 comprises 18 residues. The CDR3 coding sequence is TGTGCCAGCAGCCGCATCCCGACGCTAGCGGGGGGCCCAGATACGCAGTATTTT. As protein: CASSRIPTLAGGPDTQYF.

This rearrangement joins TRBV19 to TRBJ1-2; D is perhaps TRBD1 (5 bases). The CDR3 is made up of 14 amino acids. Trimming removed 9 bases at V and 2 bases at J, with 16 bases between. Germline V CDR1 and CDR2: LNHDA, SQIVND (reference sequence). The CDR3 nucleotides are TGTGCCAGCCAAAAGATCCAGGGAAACTATGGCTACACCTTC. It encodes CASQKIQGNYGYTF. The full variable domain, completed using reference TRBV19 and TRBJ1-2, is DGGITQSPKYLFRKEGQNVTLSCEQNLNHDAMYWYRQDPGQGLRLIYYSQIVNDFQKGDIAEGYSVSREKKESFPLTVTSAQKNPTAFYLCASQKIQGNYGYTFGSGTRLTVV.